The 30 T cell receptor beta chains reported below all come from one sample, sequenced in a study of regulatory T cells in long-lasting Graves disease. HTBI primers from iRepertoire and Arm-PCR of CDR3 regions yielded the TCR beta libraries. Each CDR3 protein is one row after TCRdb ran MiXCR on the multiplex PCR reads. The data contain more than 300,000 distinct CDR3 sequences, roughly 24% of them singletons. Sample time point: persistent/refractory GD, antithyroid drugs over 5 years with positive TRAb. There was RNA extracted from PBMCs, and the TCR library was made from it. This sample comprised peripheral blood mononuclear cells (PBMCs), obtained when the disease was refractory, from a patient treated with antithyroid drugs. The source is a woman between 35 and 50 years old with Graves disease.

Of note for this clonotype: A far larger clone differs by one base, so this is likely a read error. The rearrangement uses TRBV12-3 or TRBV12-4 and TRBJ1-2; perhaps TRBD1 as D (5 bases). The V end lost 6 bases, the J end lost 7 bases, and 12 bases lay between the germline ends. The CDR3 length is 12 residues. For the CDR3, the DNA is TGTGCCAGCAGCTCTGGGGCGCGTGGCTACACCTTC. Translation: CASSSGARGYTF.

This clonotype was seen only a few times. The V and J genes are TRBV28 and TRBJ2-1; 8 nucleotides agree with TRBD1. Germline-derived CDR1 and CDR2 are MDHEN and SYDVKM. With 1 base clipped from V and 11 bases from J, the junction kept 7 bases outside the gene matches. The CDR3 sequence is 14 residues long. The CDR3 here is CASSLSGTGIKQFF. CDR3 DNA sequence: TGTGCCAGCAGTTTATCTGGGACAGGAATCAAGCAGTTCTTC.

This clonotype was seen a few times. The DNA is left out, because the CDR3 cannot be placed on it with certainty; the CDR3 is given as TCRdb lists it. The CDR3 sequence is CASSSFRLRFGAGTQYF. The V call is TRBV2, the J call TRBJ2-5; the D call in the table, TRBD1, was not verified against the DNA. Germline CDR1 and CDR2: SNHLY and FYNNEI. The CDR3 length is 17 residues, termini included.

In DNA form, the CDR3 reads TGTGCCAGCTCACCACGGGACCGGGGGGAGAGCTACACCTTC. This codes for CASSPRDRGESYTF. The J gene is TRBJ1-2, the V gene TRBV18, with D perhaps matching TRBD1 (5 bases). This CDR3 contains 14 residues. Germline V gene lookup returns CDR1 KGHSH and CDR2 LQKENI. V gave up 1 base and J gave up 9 bases, with 15 bases separating them.

Many counts were recorded for this clonotype. The CDR3 region has the DNA TGTGCCAGCAGCGCCCATCGGTATGGGCACACGAATTCACCCCTCCACTTT. Translated, it gives CASSAHRYGHTNSPLHF. This chain uses TRBV11-2 with TRBJ1-6; no clear D gene. Trimming removed 5 bases at V and 7 bases at J, with 21 bases between. Germline V gene lookup returns CDR1 SGHAT and CDR2 FQNNGV. The CDR3 consists of 17 residues.

The chain carries TRBV11-2 and TRBJ2-1; the match to TRBD2 covers 8 bases. V dropped 1 base and J dropped 10; count of bases not matched to a gene: 9. The CDR3 is 15 residues long. Germline CDR1 and CDR2: SGHAT and FQNNGV. The CDR3 sequence: CASSLGSSGSYEQFF. For the CDR3, the DNA is TGTGCCAGCAGCTTAGGCTCTAGCGGGTCCTACGAGCAGTTCTTC.

This clonotype was counted at least ten times. CDR3 residues: CASSYSTGSNTEAFF. The DNA of the CDR3 is TGTGCCAGCAGCTACTCGACAGGGTCGAACACTGAAGCTTTCTTT. V is TRBV27 and J is TRBJ1-1; TRBD1 matches 7 bases. The V gene's germline CDR1 is MNHEY and CDR2 SMNVEV (reference sequence). The CDR3 spans 15 residues. V gave up 6 bases and J gave up 1 base; unmatched junction bases: 8.

This clonotype has at least ten counts. The chain has TRBV6-1 and TRBJ2-2; D is uncertain. Germline V CDR1 and CDR2: MNHNS, SASEGT. V shed 2 bases and J shed 6 bases, with 10 bases lying between them. This CDR3 has 14 amino acids. The DNA for the CDR3 is TGTGCCAGCAGTGAAACGTCGATACCCGGGGAGCTGTTTTTT. It translates to CASSETSIPGELFF.

Ten or more counts support this clonotype. This chain connects TRBV11-3 to TRBJ2-7, with TRBD1 matching 8 bases. CDR3 size: 13 residues. Germline V CDR1 and CDR2: SGHNT, YENEEA. With 5 bases clipped from V and 6 bases from J, the junction kept 6 bases outside the gene matches. DNA of the CDR3: TGTGCCAGCAGCACCCGGACAGGGAGCGAGCAGTACTTC. Translated: CASSTRTGSEQYF. Based on the CDR3 plus reference TRBV11-3 and TRBJ2-7, the full variable domain is EAGVVQSPRYKIIEKKQPVAFWCNPISGHNTLYWYLQNLGQGPELLIRYENEEAVDDSQLPKDRFSAERLKGVDSTLKIQPAELGDSAVYLCASSTRTGSEQYFGPGTRLTVT.

This clonotype was recorded many times. The genes are TRBV28 and TRBJ2-7, with TRBD1 matching 9 bases. CDR1 is MDHEN and CDR2 is SYDVKM in the germline V gene. Losses at the gene ends were 5 bases for V and 9 bases for J; bases not matched to a gene: 11. The CDR3 spans 14 residues. The CDR3: CASSTPQGARRQYF. For the CDR3, the DNA is TGTGCCAGCAGTACACCACAGGGGGCAAGACGGCAGTACTTC. The entire variable domain, with the rest obtained from reference TRBV28 and TRBJ2-7, is as follows: DVKVTQSSRYLVKRTGEKVFLECVQDMDHENMFWYRQDPGLGLRLIYFSYDVKMKEKGDIPEGYSVSREKKERFSLILESASTNQTSMYLCASSTPQGARRQYFGPGTRLTVT.

This clonotype was seen only a few times. With a much larger clone just one base away, this may be a read error. The J gene is TRBJ1-2, the V gene TRBV29-1; D is unresolved. The germline V gene has CDR1 SQVTM and CDR2 ANQGSEA. The CDR3 runs to 10 residues. CDR3 sequence (DNA): TGCGGCGTTGAATACCATGGCTACACCTTC. It is translated as CGVEYHGYTF.

In its sample, this clonotype was seen many times. The rearrangement links TRBV12-3 or TRBV12-4 to TRBJ1-2; D is uncertain. The CDR3 contains 11 residues. Deletions cut 3 bases from V and 5 bases from J, with 4 bases between. CDR3 amino acids: CASSFGYGYTF. CDR3 in DNA: TGTGCCAGCAGTTTCGGTTATGGCTACACCTTC.

Only a few counts were recorded for this clonotype. The chain links TRBV2 to TRBJ2-6; D is unresolved. Germline V gene lookup returns CDR1 SNHLY and CDR2 FYNNEI. With 6 bases removed from V and 2 bases from J, the gap between germline ends came to 5 bases. CDR3 length: 13 amino acids. The CDR3 region has the DNA TGTGCCAGCAGGGGGACTGGGGCCAACGTCCTGACTTTC. Its protein product is CASRGTGANVLTF.

This clonotype was detected many times. The chain has TRBV28 and TRBJ2-3; 8 bases agree with TRBD2. The CDR3 has 17 amino acids. In germline, CDR1 is MDHEN, CDR2 SYDVKM. V gave up 3 bases and J gave up 2 bases; unmatched junction bases: 10. Here the CDR3 DNA reads TGTGCCAGCAGTTTGGGCCGGGGGGGCCTCATCACAGATACGCAGTATTTT. This codes for CASSLGRGGLITDTQYF. Supplemented by reference TRBV28 and TRBJ2-3, the full variable domain reads DVKVTQSSRYLVKRTGEKVFLECVQDMDHENMFWYRQDPGLGLRLIYFSYDVKMKEKGDIPEGYSVSREKKERFSLILESASTNQTSMYLCASSLGRGGLITDTQYFGPGTRLTVL.

This rearrangement joins TRBV20-1 to TRBJ2-7; D may be TRBD1 or TRBD2 (5 bases each). This CDR3 region has 12 residues. Germline CDR1 DFQATT, CDR2 SNEGSKA (reference sequence). Trimming took 5 bases from V and 3 from J, leaving 11 bases between them. CDR3 loop: CSADGADYEQYF. CDR3 sequence (DNA): TGCAGTGCTGACGGGGCTGACTACGAGCAGTACTTC.

This clonotype was counted at least ten times. The V and J genes are TRBV28 and TRBJ2-5; the D is unclear. This CDR3 contains 17 residues. Trimming stripped 2 bases from V and 0 bases from J, with 16 bases between. The germline V gene has CDR1 MDHEN and CDR2 SYDVKM. The CDR3 DNA is TGTGCCAGCAGTTTAGACTGGAGCCAGACGTACCAAGAGACCCAGTACTTC. Amino acids: CASSLDWSQTYQETQYF.

This clonotype has only a few counts. The V call is TRBV2, the J call TRBJ2-3; D is unresolved. V was trimmed by 7 bases and J by 0 bases, leaving 8 bases between them. This CDR3 region has 13 residues. The germline CDR1 and CDR2 sequences are SNHLY and FYNNEI. CDR3 residues: CASNHASTDTQYF. The CDR3 nucleotides are TGTGCCAGCAACCATGCGAGCACAGATACGCAGTATTTT.

Many counts were recorded for this clonotype. The rearrangement links TRBV10-3 to TRBJ2-4; 7 positions match TRBD1. CDR3 length: 13 residues. CDR1 and CDR2 from the germline V gene are ENHRY and SYGVKD. The ends lost 4 bases at V and 8 bases at J; junction bases unmatched: 5. CDR3 coding DNA: TGTGCCATCAGTGGACAGGGTACAGACATTCAGTACTTC. It is translated as CAISGQGTDIQYF.

This clonotype was seen at least ten times. This sequence joins TRBV20-1 and TRBJ2-5; D possibly uses TRBD1 or TRBD2 (5 bases each). Germline-derived CDR1 and CDR2 are DFQATT and SNEGSKA (reference sequence). Between the trimmed V and J ends, which lost 4 bases and 9 bases, there was a span of 12 bases. CDR3 length: 11 amino acids. CDR3 in DNA: TGCAGTGCTATGGGACCGACGGCCCAGTACTTC. Protein sequence: CSAMGPTAQYF.

About this clonotype itself: This may be a read error, as it is one base from a much larger clone. V is TRBV2 and J is TRBJ2-7, with 7 bases fitting TRBD2. Germline values: CDR1 SNHLY, CDR2 FYNNEI. The CDR3 has 14 amino acids. The CDR3 nucleotides are TGTGCCAACTTCCTAGCCGCGGGAGTGGGCGAGCGGTACTTC. It is translated as CANFLAAGVGERYF.

This clonotype has ten or more counts. This chain joins TRBV6-2 or TRBV6-3 and TRBJ2-2, with 8 bases matching TRBD1. The CDR3 totals 14 residues. In germline, CDR1 is MNHEY, CDR2 SVGEGT. Unmatched junction bases numbered 3, after V lost 2 bases and J lost 7 bases. This CDR3 is CASSYDRGYGELFF. CDR3 nucleotide sequence: TGTGCCAGCAGTTACGACAGGGGATACGGGGAGCTGTTTTTT.

This clonotype occurred once. The chain uses TRBV5-1 and TRBJ2-3; TRBD2 aligns across 10 bases. Germline V lookup: CDR1 SGHRS, CDR2 YFSETQ. V shed 0 bases and J 0 bases; nucleotides not matched to a gene: 7. The CDR3 consists of 18 residues. The chain's CDR3 is CASSLGTSGGLSTDTQYF. CDR3 sequence (DNA): TGCGCCAGCAGCTTGGGGACTAGCGGAGGCCTTAGCACAGATACGCAGTATTTT.

J is TRBJ1-4 and V is TRBV2, with 7 bases matching TRBD1. CDR1 and CDR2 (germline): SNHLY, FYNNEI. The CDR3 extends over 14 amino acids. With V trimmed by 7 bases and J by 4 bases, 6 bases remained unmatched. CDR3 DNA: TGTGCCAGCAAGGGGACAGCCGATAATGAAAAACTGTTTTTT. Its protein is CASKGTADNEKLFF. Drawing the rest from reference TRBV2 and TRBJ1-4, the complete variable domain is EPEVTQTPSHQVTQMGQEVILRCVPISNHLYFYWYRQILGQKVEFLVSFYNNEISEKSEIFDDQFSVERPDGSNFTLKIRSTKLEDSAMYFCASKGTADNEKLFFGSGTQLSVL.

This chain connects TRBV10-3 to TRBJ2-7; 9 nucleotides line up with TRBD2. This CDR3 comprises 13 residues. With V trimmed by 6 bases and J by 3 bases, 3 bases remained unmatched. CDR1 ENHRY and CDR2 SYGVKD come from the germline V gene. The CDR3 reads CAISGLANYEQYF. CDR3 coding DNA: TGTGCCATCAGCGGACTAGCGAACTACGAGCAGTACTTC.

Notes on this clonotype: At one boundary the junction diverges from the germline segment, which might be a read error. The chain uses TRBV7-9 and TRBJ1-4; 9 bases map to TRBD1. CDR1 is SEHNR and CDR2 is FQNEAQ in the germline V gene (reference sequence). The CDR3 has 15 residues. For the CDR3, the DNA is TGTGCCAGCAGTTTAGGGGGGACAGGGCTGGAAAAACTGTTTTTT. Amino acid sequence: CASSLGGTGLEKLFF. Together with reference TRBV7-9 and TRBJ1-4, the CDR3 gives the full variable domain: DTGVSQNPRHKITKRGQNVTFRCDPISEHNRLYWYRQTLGQGPEFLTYFQNEAQLEKSRLLSDRFSAERPKGSFSTLEIQRTEQGDSAMYLCASSLGGTGLEKLFFGSGTQLSVL.

This clonotype was counted a few times. A read error is likely here: a far larger clone is one base away. This chain uses TRBV28 with TRBJ2-5; TRBD2 agrees at 13 bases. The V gene's germline CDR1 is MDHEN and CDR2 SYDVKM. Trimming took 6 bases from V and 11 from J; bases not matched to a gene: 12. This CDR3 is built from 15 residues. The CDR3 spells CASSTRTSGSHKQYF. In DNA form, the CDR3 reads TGTGCCAGCAGCACCCGGACTAGCGGGAGCCACAAGCAGTACTTC.

The chain combines TRBV5-5 with TRBJ2-2, with TRBD1 matching over 7 bases. V was pared by 4 bases and J by 3 bases, with 3 bases of the junction left unmatched. The germline CDR1 and CDR2 sequences are SGHKS and YYEKEE (reference sequence). This CDR3 has 14 amino acids. CDR3 residues: CASSRTGHTGELFF. The CDR3 DNA is TGTGCCAGCAGCCGGACAGGTCACACCGGGGAGCTGTTTTTT.

This chain uses TRBV7-3 with TRBJ2-3; 7 nucleotides align to TRBD1. V trimming: 6 bases; J trimming: 2 bases; junction bases outside the gene matches: 5. The CDR3 totals 14 residues. CDR1 is SGHTA and CDR2 is FQGTGA in the germline V gene. As DNA, the CDR3 is TGTGCCAGCAGTTCGGACAGGAACACAGATACGCAGTATTTT. This translates into CASSSDRNTDTQYF.

The chain combines TRBV27 with TRBJ2-7; D might be TRBD2 (5 bases). Germline assignment: CDR1 MNHEY and CDR2 SMNVEV (reference sequence). V lost 5 bases and J lost 6, with 23 bases in between. The CDR3 extends over 16 amino acids. This chain's CDR3 is CASSPQAVLLLGEQYF. The CDR3 coding sequence is TGTGCCAGCAGTCCGCAAGCGGTTCTGCTACTAGGCGAGCAGTACTTC.

The sample holds a few counts of this clonotype. J is TRBJ1-5 and V is TRBV12-3 or TRBV12-4; the D gene is possibly TRBD1 (6 bases). V was trimmed by 9 bases and J by 3 bases, leaving 18 bases between them. The CDR3 totals 15 residues. The chain's CDR3 is CASKLGGGYNQPQHF. The CDR3 DNA reads TGTGCCAGTAAGTTAGGGGGGGGCTACAATCAGCCCCAGCATTTT.